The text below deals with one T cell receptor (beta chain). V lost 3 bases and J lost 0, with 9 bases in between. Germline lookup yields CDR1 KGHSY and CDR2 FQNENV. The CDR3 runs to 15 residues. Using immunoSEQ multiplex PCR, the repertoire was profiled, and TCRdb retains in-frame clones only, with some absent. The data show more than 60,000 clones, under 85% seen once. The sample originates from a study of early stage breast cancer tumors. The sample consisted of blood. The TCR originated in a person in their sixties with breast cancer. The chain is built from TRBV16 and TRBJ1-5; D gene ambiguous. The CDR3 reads CASSHRFDSNQPQHF. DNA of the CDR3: TGTGCCAGCAGCCATCGGTTTGATAGCAATCAGCCCCAGCATTTT.